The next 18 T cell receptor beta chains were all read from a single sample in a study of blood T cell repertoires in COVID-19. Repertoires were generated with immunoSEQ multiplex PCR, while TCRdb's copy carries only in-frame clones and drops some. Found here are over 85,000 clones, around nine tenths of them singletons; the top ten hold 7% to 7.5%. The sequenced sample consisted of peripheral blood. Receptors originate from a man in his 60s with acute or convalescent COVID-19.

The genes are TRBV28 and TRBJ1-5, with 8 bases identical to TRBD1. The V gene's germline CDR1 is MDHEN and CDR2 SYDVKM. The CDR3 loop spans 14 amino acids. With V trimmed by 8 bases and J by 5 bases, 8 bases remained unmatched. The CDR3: CASGLTGADQPQHF. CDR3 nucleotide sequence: TGTGCCAGCGGGTTGACAGGGGCGGATCAGCCCCAGCATTTT.

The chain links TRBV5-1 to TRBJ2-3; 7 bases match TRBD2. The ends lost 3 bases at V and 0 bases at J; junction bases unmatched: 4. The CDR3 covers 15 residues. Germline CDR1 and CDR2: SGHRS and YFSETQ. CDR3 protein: CASSSSGASTDTQYF. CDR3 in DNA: TGCGCCAGCAGCTCAAGCGGGGCTAGCACAGATACGCAGTATTTT.

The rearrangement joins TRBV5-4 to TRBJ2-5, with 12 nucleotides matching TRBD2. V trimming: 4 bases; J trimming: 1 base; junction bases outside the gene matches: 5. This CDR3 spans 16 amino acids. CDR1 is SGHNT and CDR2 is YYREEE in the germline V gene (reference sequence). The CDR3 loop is CASSGGLAGRQETQYF. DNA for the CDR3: TGTGCCAGCAGCGGGGGACTAGCGGGCCGCCAAGAGACCCAGTACTTC.

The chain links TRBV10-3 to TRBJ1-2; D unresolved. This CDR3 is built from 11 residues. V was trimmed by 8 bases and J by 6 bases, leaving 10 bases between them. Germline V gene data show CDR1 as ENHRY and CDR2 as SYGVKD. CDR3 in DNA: TGTGCCATCTCCCTCGGAGATGGCTACACCTTC. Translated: CAISLGDGYTF.

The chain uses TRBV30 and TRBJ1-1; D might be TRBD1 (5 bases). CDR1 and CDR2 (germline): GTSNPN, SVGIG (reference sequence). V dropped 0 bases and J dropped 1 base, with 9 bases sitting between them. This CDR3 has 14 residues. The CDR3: CAWSVRRGNTEAFF. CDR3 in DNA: TGTGCCTGGAGTGTACGTAGGGGGAACACTGAAGCTTTCTTT.

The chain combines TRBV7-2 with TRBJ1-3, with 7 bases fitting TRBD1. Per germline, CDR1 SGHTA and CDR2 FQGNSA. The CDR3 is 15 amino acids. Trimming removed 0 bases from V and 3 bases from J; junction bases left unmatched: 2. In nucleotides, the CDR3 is TGTGCCAGCAGCTTAGCTCGGGACAGTGGAAACACCATATATTTT. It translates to CASSLARDSGNTIYF. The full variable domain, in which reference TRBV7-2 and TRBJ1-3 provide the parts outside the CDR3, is GAGVSQSPSNKVTEKGKDVELRCDPISGHTALYWYRQSLGQGLEFLIYFQGNSAPDKSGLPSDRFSAERTGGSVSTLTIQRTQQEDSAVYLCASSLARDSGNTIYFGEGSWLTVV.

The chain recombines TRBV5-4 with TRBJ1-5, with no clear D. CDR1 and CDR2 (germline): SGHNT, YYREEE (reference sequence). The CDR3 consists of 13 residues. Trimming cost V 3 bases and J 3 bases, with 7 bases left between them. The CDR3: CASSSNFNQPQHF. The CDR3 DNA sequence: TGTGCCAGCAGCTCAAATTTCAATCAGCCCCAGCATTTT.

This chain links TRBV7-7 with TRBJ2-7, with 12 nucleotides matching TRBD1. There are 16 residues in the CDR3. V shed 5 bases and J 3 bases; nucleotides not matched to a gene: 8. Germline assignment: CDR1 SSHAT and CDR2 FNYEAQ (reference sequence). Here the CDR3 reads CASSPMGTGGLYEQYF. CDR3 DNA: TGTGCCAGCAGCCCGATGGGGACAGGGGGCCTCTACGAGCAGTACTTC.

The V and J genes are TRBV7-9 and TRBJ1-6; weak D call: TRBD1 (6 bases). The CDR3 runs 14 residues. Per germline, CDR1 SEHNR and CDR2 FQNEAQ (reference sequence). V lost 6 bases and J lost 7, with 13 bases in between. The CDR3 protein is CASRRFTGNSPLHF. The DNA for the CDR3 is TGTGCCAGCAGGCGCTTCACAGGGAATTCACCCCTCCACTTT. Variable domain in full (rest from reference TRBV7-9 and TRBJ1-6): DTGVSQNPRHKITKRGQNVTFRCDPISEHNRLYWYRQTLGQGPEFLTYFQNEAQLEKSRLLSDRFSAERPKGSFSTLEIQRTEQGDSAMYLCASRRFTGNSPLHFGNGTRLTVT.

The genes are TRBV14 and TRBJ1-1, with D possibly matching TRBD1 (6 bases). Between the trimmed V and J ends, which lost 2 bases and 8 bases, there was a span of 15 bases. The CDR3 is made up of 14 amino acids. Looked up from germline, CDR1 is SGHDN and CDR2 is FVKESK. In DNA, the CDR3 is TGTGCCAGCAGCCAATACACAGGGAATGGAGAAGCTTTCTTT. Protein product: CASSQYTGNGEAFF.

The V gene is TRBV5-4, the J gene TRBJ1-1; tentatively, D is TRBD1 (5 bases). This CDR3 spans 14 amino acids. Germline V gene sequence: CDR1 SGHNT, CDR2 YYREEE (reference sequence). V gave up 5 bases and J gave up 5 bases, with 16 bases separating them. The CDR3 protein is CASRSGLTRTEAFF. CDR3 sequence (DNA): TGTGCCAGCAGGTCGGGACTCACCAGGACTGAAGCTTTCTTT.

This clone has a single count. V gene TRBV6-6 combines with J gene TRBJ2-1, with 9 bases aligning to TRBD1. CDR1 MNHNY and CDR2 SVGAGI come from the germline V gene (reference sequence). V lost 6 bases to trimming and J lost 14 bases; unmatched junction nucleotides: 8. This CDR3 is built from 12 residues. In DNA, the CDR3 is TGTGCCAGCAGCCTGGACAGGGGAGGGGAGTTCTTC. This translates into CASSLDRGGEFF.

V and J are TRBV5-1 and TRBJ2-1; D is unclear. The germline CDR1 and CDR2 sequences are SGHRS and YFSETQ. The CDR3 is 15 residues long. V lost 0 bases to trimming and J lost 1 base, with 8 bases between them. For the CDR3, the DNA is TGCGCCAGCAGCTTGGACAGTCCTTCCTACAATGAGCAGTTCTTC. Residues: CASSLDSPSYNEQFF. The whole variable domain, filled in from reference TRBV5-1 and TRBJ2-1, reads KAGVTQTPRYLIKTRGQQVTLSCSPISGHRSVSWYQQTPGQGLQFLFEYFSETQRNKGNFPGRFSGRQFSNSRSEMNVSTLELGDSALYLCASSLDSPSYNEQFFGPGTRLTVL.

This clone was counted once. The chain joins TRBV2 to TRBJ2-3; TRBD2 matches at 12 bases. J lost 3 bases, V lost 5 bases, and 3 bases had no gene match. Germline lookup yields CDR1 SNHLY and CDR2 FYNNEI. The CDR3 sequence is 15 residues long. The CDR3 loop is CASSPTSGRTDTQYF. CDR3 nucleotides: TGTGCCAGCAGTCCGACTAGCGGGAGAACAGATACGCAGTATTTT.

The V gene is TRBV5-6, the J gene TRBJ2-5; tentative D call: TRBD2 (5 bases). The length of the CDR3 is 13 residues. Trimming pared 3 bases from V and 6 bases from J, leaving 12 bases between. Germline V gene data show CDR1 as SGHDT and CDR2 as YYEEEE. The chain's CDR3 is CASSSIGVQTQYF. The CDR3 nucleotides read TGTGCCAGCAGCTCCATCGGGGTTCAGACCCAGTACTTC.

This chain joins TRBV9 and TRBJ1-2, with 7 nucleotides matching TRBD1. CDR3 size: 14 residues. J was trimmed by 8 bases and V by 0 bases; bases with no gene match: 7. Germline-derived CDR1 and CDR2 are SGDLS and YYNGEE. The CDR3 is CASSVGQGKVGYTF. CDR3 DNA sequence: TGTGCCAGCAGCGTAGGACAGGGAAAGGTCGGCTACACCTTC.

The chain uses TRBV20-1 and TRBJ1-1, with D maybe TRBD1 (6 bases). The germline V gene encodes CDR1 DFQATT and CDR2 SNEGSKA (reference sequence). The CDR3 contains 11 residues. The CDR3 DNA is TGCATGCAGGGGTTGAACACTGAAGCTTTCTTT. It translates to CMQGLNTEAFF.

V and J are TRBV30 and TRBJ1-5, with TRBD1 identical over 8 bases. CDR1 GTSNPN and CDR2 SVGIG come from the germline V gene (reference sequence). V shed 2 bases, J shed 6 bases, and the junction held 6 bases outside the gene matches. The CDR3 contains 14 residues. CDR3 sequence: CAWSTGQGRQPQHF. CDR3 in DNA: TGTGCCTGGAGTACAGGACAGGGCCGTCAGCCCCAGCATTTT. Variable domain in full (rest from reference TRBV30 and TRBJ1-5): SQTIHQWPATLVQPVGSPLSLECTVEGTSNPNLYWYRQAAGRGLQLLFYSVGIGQISSEVPQNLSASRPQDRQFILSSKKLLLSDSGFYLCAWSTGQGRQPQHFGDGTRLSIL.